The 27 T cell receptor gamma chains below come from one sample, sequenced in a study of Vδ1+ human thymocytes. No antigen has been identified for these receptors. The template was reverse-transcribed extracted RNA. CDR3 amplicons came from multiplex PCR with pooled V-gene forward and constant-region reverse primers. TCRdb processed the multiplex PCR reads again with the CATT caller. Among 36,000 or so gamma-chain clones listed, about 19% were seen once. Whole-study results and caveats: Thymic TRG and TRD repertoires appeared highly polyclonal.

The sequenced sample consisted of Vdelta1+ gamma-delta thymocytes from the thymus. Described subset: FACS-sorted CD3+ TCRalphabeta- TCRVdelta1+ TCRVdelta2- thymocytes. These receptors all stem from a girl in the first two years of life who had congenital heart surgery.

The gene calls are TRGV4 and TRGJ1 or TRGJ2. The CDR3 is 13 amino acids. Germline V gene sequence: CDR1 EGSTGY, CDR2 YDSYTSSV. Trimming at V came to 6 bases and at J to 5 bases, leaving 10 bases not matched to a gene. As DNA, the CDR3 is TGTGCCACCTGGTTTACCCTCCATTATAAGAAACTCTTT. Its translation is CATWFTLHYKKLF.

A few counts support this clone. V is TRGV2 and J is TRGJ1 or TRGJ2. CDR1 EGSNGY and CDR2 YDSYNSKV come from the germline V gene. The CDR3 runs to 14 residues. With V trimmed by 0 bases and J by 5 bases, 7 bases remained unmatched. The CDR3 loop reads CATWDGPRHYKKLF. CDR3 coding DNA: TGTGCCACCTGGGACGGGCCACGGCATTATAAGAAACTCTTT.

The rearrangement uses TRGV9 and TRGJ1 or TRGJ2. Germline V gives CDR1 GITISATS, CDR2 ISYDGTV (reference sequence). Trimming took 6 bases from V and 6 from J; bases not matched to a gene: 8. This CDR3 region has 12 residues. The CDR3 coding sequence is TGTGCCTTGTGGATCTATCGTTATAAGAAACTCTTT. Translation gives CALWIYRYKKLF.

The V gene is TRGV9, the J gene TRGJ1 or TRGJ2. V lost 3 bases and J lost 4; bases outside the gene matches: 9. The V gene's germline CDR1 is GITISATS and CDR2 ISYDGTV (reference sequence). The CDR3 contains 14 residues. CDR3 sequence reads: CALWESPEYYKKLF. The CDR3 DNA reads as TGTGCCTTGTGGGAGTCACCCGAATATTATAAGAAACTCTTT.

A remark on this clone: Other DNA sequences in the same sample also yield this CDR3. J is TRGJ1 or TRGJ2 and V is TRGV2. The J segment lost 6 bases and the V segment lost 0 bases, leaving 5 bases of the junction unmatched. CDR1 EGSNGY and CDR2 YDSYNSKV come from the germline V gene. This CDR3 comprises 13 residues. The CDR3 DNA reads as TGTGCCACCTGGGACGGGGGCAGTTATAAGAAACTCTTT. This gives the protein CATWDGGSYKKLF.

This clone was seen more than once but under ten times. This chain connects TRGV2 to TRGJ1 or TRGJ2. Germline V gene data show CDR1 as EGSNGY and CDR2 as YDSYNSKV. The CDR3 spans 11 residues. V trimming: 3 bases; J trimming: 9 bases; junction bases outside the gene matches: 5. The CDR3 region has the DNA TGTGCCACCTGGGACACAACTAAGAAACTCTTT. It translates to CATWDTTKKLF.

This clone occurred a few times. Other nucleotide sequences in the sample specify the same CDR3. The chain joins TRGV2 to TRGJ1 or TRGJ2. Germline V gene data show CDR1 as EGSNGY and CDR2 as YDSYNSKV. There are 14 residues in the CDR3. Losses at the gene ends were 1 base for V and 2 bases for J; bases not matched to a gene: 5. Here the CDR3 reads CATWDGLHYYKKLF. Written as DNA, the CDR3 is TGTGCCACCTGGGACGGCCTTCATTATTATAAGAAACTCTTT.

This clone has only a few counts. This chain connects TRGV2 to TRGJP2. Germline trimming cut 0 bases from V and 3 bases from J; bases unmatched to any gene: 7. Germline V CDR1 and CDR2: EGSNGY, YDSYNSKV. The CDR3 covers 16 residues. Written as DNA, the CDR3 is TGTGCCACCTGGGACGGGCGCCTCGGTAGTGATTGGATCAAGACGTTT. Amino acids: CATWDGRLGSDWIKTF.

The chain is built from TRGV3 and TRGJ1 or TRGJ2. The germline V gene has CDR1 VTNTFY and CDR2 YDVSTARD (reference sequence). The junction had 6 bases not matched to a gene; V was cut back by 1 base and J by 3 bases. The CDR3 is 14 residues long. Here the CDR3 reads CATWDSLLYYKKLF. Written as DNA, the CDR3 is TGTGCCACCTGGGACAGCCTGCTTTATTATAAGAAACTCTTT.

J is TRGJ1 or TRGJ2 and V is TRGV2. The CDR3 totals 15 residues. CDR1 EGSNGY and CDR2 YDSYNSKV come from the germline V gene. V trimming: 7 bases; J trimming: 4 bases; junction bases outside the gene matches: 16. CDR3 sequence reads: CATCPIGPRYYKKLF. DNA of the CDR3: TGTGCCACCTGCCCTATTGGCCCACGATATTATAAGAAACTCTTT.

In its sample, this clone was seen a few times. The gene calls are TRGV8 and TRGJ1 or TRGJ2. Trimming cost V 5 bases and J 11 bases; bases outside gene matches: 9. CDR3 length equals 11 residues. CDR1 and CDR2 (germline): VENAVY, YDSYNSRV. The CDR3 spells CATWVRSEKLF. CDR3 nucleotides: TGTGCCACCTGGGTCCGTAGTGAGAAACTCTTT.

In the case of this clone: The sample holds other DNA sequences that translate to the same CDR3. This chain connects TRGV9 to TRGJ1 or TRGJ2. Per germline, CDR1 GITISATS and CDR2 ISYDGTV (reference sequence). This CDR3 contains 13 residues. Unmatched junction bases numbered 6, after V lost 2 bases and J lost 5 bases. CDR3 bases: TGTGCCTTGTGGGAGGGCTACCATTATAAGAAACTCTTT. Its protein is CALWEGYHYKKLF.

Regarding this clone: The same CDR3 can be traced to other DNA sequences in this sample. The chain joins TRGV8 to TRGJP2. The germline V gene encodes CDR1 VENAVY and CDR2 YDSYNSRV. The CDR3 contains 10 residues. V lost 11 bases, J lost 3 bases, and 0 bases stayed unmatched. CDR3 DNA: TGTGCCAGTAGTGATTGGATCAAGACGTTT. Its translation is CASSDWIKTF.

The rearrangement uses TRGV2 and TRGJ1 or TRGJ2. The CDR3 spans 14 residues. After removal of 0 bases from V and 7 bases from J, the junction contained 9 bases not matched to a gene. Germline CDR1 and CDR2: EGSNGY and YDSYNSKV. DNA of the CDR3: TGTGCCACCTGGGACGGGAATATGGGGTATAAGAAACTCTTT. Amino acids: CATWDGNMGYKKLF.

As regards this clone: Other DNA sequences of this sample code for an identical CDR3. This rearrangement joins TRGV3 to TRGJ1 or TRGJ2. Germline CDR1 reads VTNTFY; CDR2 reads YDVSTARD (reference sequence). The J segment lost 3 bases and the V segment lost 0 bases, leaving 8 bases of the junction unmatched. The CDR3 covers 15 residues. CDR3 amino acids: CATWDRPHCYYKKLF. CDR3 coding DNA: TGTGCCACCTGGGACAGGCCCCACTGTTATTATAAGAAACTCTTT.

The chain carries TRGV2 and TRGJ1 or TRGJ2. Trimming cost V 3 bases and J 5 bases; bases outside gene matches: 19. Germline CDR1 EGSNGY, CDR2 YDSYNSKV. This CDR3 has 17 amino acids. In DNA form, the CDR3 reads TGTGCCACCTGGGACAGGGCTCGAGGCGCTAATCATTATAAGAAACTCTTT. Its protein is CATWDRARGANHYKKLF.

This clone ranks as medium-sized. The same CDR3 is also encoded by other DNA sequences in this sample. This chain links TRGV2 with TRGJ1 or TRGJ2. The CDR3 is 12 residues long. Looked up from germline, CDR1 is EGSNGY and CDR2 is YDSYNSKV. J was trimmed by 7 bases and V by 0 bases; bases with no gene match: 3. CDR3 nucleotides: TGTGCCACCTGGGACGGGCGCTATAAGAAACTCTTT. It specifies CATWDGRYKKLF.

The chain recombines TRGV9 with TRGJ1 or TRGJ2. Per the germline V gene, CDR1 is GITISATS and CDR2 is ISYDGTV (reference sequence). The CDR3 is made up of 15 amino acids. Trimming at V came to 2 bases and at J to 1 base, leaving 8 bases not matched to a gene. CDR3 DNA: TGTGCCTTGTGGGAGGAATTAAAAAATTATTATAAGAAACTCTTT. This codes for CALWEELKNYYKKLF.

The J gene is TRGJP2, the V gene TRGV8. This CDR3 has 17 residues. V was pared by 1 base and J by 5 bases, with 13 bases of the junction left unmatched. CDR1 VENAVY and CDR2 YDSYNSRV come from the germline V gene. CDR3 protein: CATWDSESGWSDWIKTF. CDR3 in DNA: TGTGCCACCTGGGATAGTGAATCGGGTTGGAGTGATTGGATCAAGACGTTT.

This clone was counted only a few times. The gene calls are TRGV3 and TRGJ1 or TRGJ2. Trimming took 0 bases from V and 6 from J; bases not matched to a gene: 11. The germline V gene has CDR1 VTNTFY and CDR2 YDVSTARD (reference sequence). The CDR3 spans 15 residues. The CDR3 reads CATWDRLLGSYKKLF. Written as DNA, the CDR3 is TGTGCCACCTGGGACAGGCTGCTAGGGAGTTATAAGAAACTCTTT.

This clone was detected only a few times. The chain couples TRGV5 to TRGJ1 or TRGJ2. The V gene end was trimmed by 4 bases and the J gene end by 1 base; junction bases not matched to a gene: 10. In germline, CDR1 is VINAFY, CDR2 YDVSNSKD. This CDR3 region has 15 residues. CDR3 in DNA: TGTGCCACCTGGGATAAGAGGTTAAATTATTATAAGAAACTCTTT. This codes for CATWDKRLNYYKKLF.

The sample holds a few counts of this clone. This chain joins TRGV4 and TRGJ1 or TRGJ2. Germline CDR1 and CDR2: EGSTGY and YDSYTSSV. The V gene end was trimmed by 1 base and the J gene end by 11 bases; junction bases not matched to a gene: 5. The CDR3 is made up of 11 amino acids. CDR3 amino acids: CATWDGVQKLF. In DNA form, the CDR3 reads TGTGCCACCTGGGATGGAGTCCAGAAACTCTTT.

This clone came up a few times. The V call is TRGV5, the J call TRGJ1 or TRGJ2. Trimming removed 2 bases from V and 3 bases from J; junction bases left unmatched: 4. In germline, CDR1 is VINAFY, CDR2 YDVSNSKD. This CDR3 has 13 residues. The CDR3 region is CATWDTLYYKKLF. CDR3 bases: TGTGCCACCTGGGACACCCTTTATTATAAGAAACTCTTT.

This clone was detected many times. In the same sample, other DNA sequences code for this CDR3. The V gene is TRGV9, the J gene TRGJ1 or TRGJ2. The CDR3 loop spans 12 amino acids. Per germline, CDR1 GITISATS and CDR2 ISYDGTV (reference sequence). V was pared by 3 bases and J by 4 bases, with 3 bases of the junction left unmatched. CDR3 region: CALWESYYKKLF. The CDR3 nucleotides are TGTGCCTTGTGGGAGTCCTATTATAAGAAACTCTTT.

The V and J genes are TRGV8 and TRGJ1 or TRGJ2. From germline, CDR1 is VENAVY and CDR2 YDSYNSRV. V gave up 1 base and J gave up 0 bases; unmatched junction bases: 9. This CDR3 contains 16 residues. This chain's CDR3 is CATWDRRESNYYKKLF. The CDR3, as DNA: TGTGCCACCTGGGATAGAAGGGAATCGAATTATTATAAGAAACTCTTT.

This chain connects TRGV9 to TRGJP2. The CDR3 runs to 15 residues. V lost 3 bases, J lost 5 bases, and 9 bases stayed unmatched. Germline CDR1 GITISATS, CDR2 ISYDGTV (reference sequence). The CDR3 region is CALWENNGSDWIKTF. The CDR3, as DNA: TGTGCCTTGTGGGAGAATAATGGGAGTGATTGGATCAAGACGTTT.

V gene TRGV4 combines with J gene TRGJ1 or TRGJ2. Per the germline V gene, CDR1 is EGSTGY and CDR2 is YDSYTSSV. V trimming: 4 bases; J trimming: 4 bases; junction bases outside the gene matches: 16. The CDR3 length is 16 residues. In DNA form, the CDR3 reads TGTGCCACCTGGGACCCTTGGGGTGAGATATATTATAAGAAACTCTTT. Amino acids: CATWDPWGEIYYKKLF.